This TCR beta chain is drawn from a study of T cells in Graves' hyperthyroidism and ophthalmopathy. The source material, RNA transcripts, was used to amplify TCR beta CDR3 regions. The HTBI set primed first-round TCR CDR3 RT-PCR. TCRdb reanalysed the multiplex PCR reads using MiXCR and keeps one entry per CDR3 protein. The sample yields approximately 610,000 distinct CDR3 sequences, 14% to 15% seen once. Germline V CDR1 and CDR2: LNHDA, SQIVND (reference sequence). Trimming took 5 bases from V and 7 from J, leaving 18 bases between them. CDR3 size: 15 residues. Sequenced input: blood. V and J are TRBV19 and TRBJ1-5; D unclear. This TCR came from a woman aged 40 to 50 with Graves' ophthalmopathy. CDR3 sequence reads: CASSPRREIGQPQHF. CDR3 DNA sequence: TGTGCCAGTAGTCCCCGAAGGGAGATTGGCCAGCCCCAGCATTTT.